Shown below are 3 T cell receptor beta chains from a single sample sequenced in a study of cytomegalovirus exposure and HLA in healthy donors. PCR employed 60 Vbeta and 13 Jbeta primers. Here immunoSEQ multiplex PCR was the method, and the copy in TCRdb shows in-frame clones only, minus some. This table holds about 130,000 clones. Sample: PBMCs. The receptors originated from a woman aged 40 to 55 in good health and CMV-seropositive.

The chain links TRBV5-8 to TRBJ1-2; D is unclear. There are 14 residues in the CDR3. The V and J ends lost 7 bases and 6 bases respectively, with 19 bases between them. Germline V gene data show CDR1 as SGHTS and CDR2 as YDEGEE. CDR3 sequence reads: CASREHYETDGYTF. In nucleotides, the CDR3 is TGTGCCAGCCGCGAACACTATGAGACTGATGGCTACACCTTC.

The chain couples TRBV30 to TRBJ2-2, with a weak D call TRBD1 (6 bases). V lost 4 bases to trimming and J lost 7 bases, with 19 bases between them. CDR3 length equals 15 residues. Germline V gene sequence: CDR1 GTSNPN, CDR2 SVGIG (reference sequence). The CDR3 is CAWTLPDRAFGELFF. CDR3 coding DNA: TGTGCCTGGACCCTCCCGGACAGAGCTTTCGGGGAGCTGTTTTTT.

The V call is TRBV5-1, the J call TRBJ2-5, with D possibly being TRBD2 (6 bases). The CDR3 consists of 16 residues. In germline, CDR1 is SGHRS, CDR2 YFSETQ. V was cut by 0 bases and J by 2 bases, with 14 bases left in between. As DNA, the CDR3 is TGCGCCAGCAGCTTGGACATTCCAGGGACTCAAGAGACCCAGTACTTC. Translation gives CASSLDIPGTQETQYF.